The clone carrying this T cell receptor beta chain was counted a few times. One end of the junction varies from germline; a read error may be responsible. CDR3 length: 15 residues. Germline CDR1 is LGHNA and CDR2 is YSLEER. Profiled with immunoSEQ multiplex PCR; TCRdb holds only in-frame clones, not every one. The sample has 150,000 to 200,000 clones, more than 75% seen once; the top ten hold around 3%. This entry belongs to a study of blood T cell repertoires in COVID-19. The wider study: Sites across the United States, Italy and Spain contributed samples from acute and convalescent COVID-19.

This sequence joins TRBV4-3 and TRBJ2-7, with D maybe TRBD2 (7 bases). Sequencing input: peripheral blood. This TCR came from a man aged 40-55 years with active or convalescent COVID-19. The DNA for the CDR3 is TGCGCCAGCAGCCAAGATGCGGGGGCGTCCTCCGAGCAGTACTTC. This codes for CASSQDAGASSEQYF.